A selection of T cell receptor beta chains follows, all from one sample in a study of OX40 agonist ivuxolimab in advanced cancers. TCRdb keeps only in-frame clones here, not all; method: immunoSEQ multiplex PCR. The sample yields 57,000 or so clones, around four fifths seen once. Sequenced here: CD4+ or CD8+ T cells sorted from blood, sampled in a trial of the OX40 agonist ivuxolimab. Receptor source: an adult with an advanced solid tumor such as melanoma, head and neck, liver or kidney cancer. The CDR3 runs from the conserved cysteine through the conserved F or W. Fields, in order: V gene, D gene, J gene, CDR3 protein. The D gene is left open where the match is weak.

V gene: TRBV7-2
D gene: NA
J gene: TRBJ1-2
CDR3 protein: CASSLALGANYGYTF

V gene: TRBV30
D gene: TRBD1
J gene: TRBJ1-5
CDR3 protein: CAWGRDSHNQPQHF

V gene: TRBV19
D gene: NA
J gene: TRBJ2-3
CDR3 protein: CASSTGTSTDTQYF

V gene: TRBV19
D gene: NA
J gene: TRBJ1-2
CDR3 protein: CASKRGFSRGGGGYTF

V gene: TRBV27
D gene: NA
J gene: TRBJ1-5
CDR3 protein: CASSPGWENQPQHF

V gene: TRBV15
D gene: TRBD2
J gene: TRBJ2-5
CDR3 protein: CATSTGLAGFQETQYF

V gene: TRBV6-1
D gene: NA
J gene: TRBJ2-7
CDR3 protein: CASSETPVSYEQYF

V gene: TRBV29-1
D gene: NA
J gene: TRBJ2-1
CDR3 protein: CSALLLYEQFF

V gene: TRBV19
D gene: NA
J gene: TRBJ2-3
CDR3 protein: CASSRPGTDTQYF

V gene: TRBV4-1
D gene: NA
J gene: TRBJ2-7
CDR3 protein: CASSLYLRGESEQYF

V gene: TRBV5-4
D gene: TRBD2
J gene: TRBJ2-1
CDR3 protein: CASSQTSGSSNEQFF